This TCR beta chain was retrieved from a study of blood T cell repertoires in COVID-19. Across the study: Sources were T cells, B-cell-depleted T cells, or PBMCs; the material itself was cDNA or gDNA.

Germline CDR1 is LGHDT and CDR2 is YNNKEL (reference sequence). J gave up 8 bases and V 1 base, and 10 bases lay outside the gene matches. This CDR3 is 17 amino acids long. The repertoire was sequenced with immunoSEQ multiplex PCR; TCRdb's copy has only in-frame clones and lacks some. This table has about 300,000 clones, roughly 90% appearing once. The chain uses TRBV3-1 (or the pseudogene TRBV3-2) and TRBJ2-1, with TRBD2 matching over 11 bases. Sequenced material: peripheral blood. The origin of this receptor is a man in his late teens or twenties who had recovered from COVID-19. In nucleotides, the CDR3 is TGTGCCAGCAGCCAAGTGCGTCTAGCGGGAGGTTTTGATGAGCAGTTCTTC. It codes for CASSQVRLAGGFDEQFF.